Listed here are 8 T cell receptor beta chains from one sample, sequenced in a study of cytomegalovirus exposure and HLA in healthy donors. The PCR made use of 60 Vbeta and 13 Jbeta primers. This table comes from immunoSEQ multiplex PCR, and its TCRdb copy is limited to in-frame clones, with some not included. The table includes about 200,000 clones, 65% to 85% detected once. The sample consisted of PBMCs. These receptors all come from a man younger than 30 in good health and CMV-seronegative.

The CDR3 here is CASSETGFLDTEAFF. DNA for the CDR3: TGTGCCAGCAGTGAGACAGGGTTTTTAGACACTGAAGCTTTCTTT. This sequence joins TRBV2 and TRBJ1-1; 7 bases are shared with TRBD1. J was trimmed by 3 bases and V by 3 bases; bases with no gene match: 7. Looked up from germline, CDR1 is SNHLY and CDR2 is FYNNEI. CDR3 length equals 15 residues.

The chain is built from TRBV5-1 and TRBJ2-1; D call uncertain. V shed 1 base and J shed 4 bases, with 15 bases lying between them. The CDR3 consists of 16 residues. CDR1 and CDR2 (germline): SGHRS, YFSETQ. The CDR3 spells CASSLRVNIGYNEQFF. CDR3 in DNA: TGCGCCAGCAGCTTGCGGGTCAATATCGGTTACAATGAGCAGTTCTTC.

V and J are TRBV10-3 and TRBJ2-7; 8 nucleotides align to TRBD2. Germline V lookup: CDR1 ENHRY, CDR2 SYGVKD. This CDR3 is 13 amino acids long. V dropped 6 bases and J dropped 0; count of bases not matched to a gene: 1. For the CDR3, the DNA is TGTGCCATCAGGAGCGGGAGCTCCTACGAGCAGTACTTC. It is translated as CAIRSGSSYEQYF.

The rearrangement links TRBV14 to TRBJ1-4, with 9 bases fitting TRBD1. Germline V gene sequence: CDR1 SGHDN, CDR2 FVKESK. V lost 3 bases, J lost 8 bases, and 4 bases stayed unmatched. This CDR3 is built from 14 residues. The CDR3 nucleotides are TGTGCCAGCAGCCACGGACAGGGGATAGAAAAACTGTTTTTT. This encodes CASSHGQGIEKLFF.

DNA for the CDR3: TGCAGCGTAGCGGACAGCACGGACGAGCAGTACTTC. The encoded protein is CSVADSTDEQYF. This chain uses TRBV29-1 with TRBJ2-7; D might be TRBD1 (6 bases). Germline-derived CDR1 and CDR2 are SQVTM and ANQGSEA. V lost 6 bases, J lost 5 bases, and 14 bases lay in between. This CDR3 spans 12 amino acids.

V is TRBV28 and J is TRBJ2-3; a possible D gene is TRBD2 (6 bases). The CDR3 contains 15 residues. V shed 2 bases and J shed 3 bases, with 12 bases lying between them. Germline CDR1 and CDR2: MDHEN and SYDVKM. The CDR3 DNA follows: TGTGCCAGCAGTTTACGAGGGAGGTTAACAGATACGCAGTATTTT. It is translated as CASSLRGRLTDTQYF.

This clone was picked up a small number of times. CDR3 loop: CASSQEGAKGNTIYF. CDR3 nucleotide sequence: TGCGCCAGCAGCCAAGAGGGGGCCAAAGGAAACACCATATATTTT. This rearrangement joins TRBV4-1 to TRBJ1-3; D might be TRBD1 (6 bases). CDR1 is MGHRA and CDR2 is YSYEKL in the germline V gene. With 0 bases removed from V and 4 bases from J, the gap between germline ends came to 10 bases. This CDR3 is 15 amino acids long.

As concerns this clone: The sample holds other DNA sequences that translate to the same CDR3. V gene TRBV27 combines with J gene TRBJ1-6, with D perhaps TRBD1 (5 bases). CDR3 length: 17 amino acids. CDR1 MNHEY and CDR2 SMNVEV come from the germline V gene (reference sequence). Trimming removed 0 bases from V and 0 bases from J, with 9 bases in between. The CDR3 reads CASSLSGGSSYNSPLHF. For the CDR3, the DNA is TGTGCCAGCAGTTTATCCGGGGGAAGCTCCTATAATTCACCCCTCCACTTT.